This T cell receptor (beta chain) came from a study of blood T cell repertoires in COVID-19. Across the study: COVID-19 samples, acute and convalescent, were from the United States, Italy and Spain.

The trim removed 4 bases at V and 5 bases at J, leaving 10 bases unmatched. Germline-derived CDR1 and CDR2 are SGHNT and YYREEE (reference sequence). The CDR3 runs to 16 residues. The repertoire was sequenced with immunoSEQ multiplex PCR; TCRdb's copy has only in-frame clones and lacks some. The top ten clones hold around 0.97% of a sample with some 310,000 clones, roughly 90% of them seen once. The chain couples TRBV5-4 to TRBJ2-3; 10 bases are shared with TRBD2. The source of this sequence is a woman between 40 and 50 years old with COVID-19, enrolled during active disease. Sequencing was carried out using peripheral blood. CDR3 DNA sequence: TGTGCCAGCAGCACAGGGGTAGCGGGGGGTGAAGATACGCAGTATTTT. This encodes CASSTGVAGGEDTQYF.